These 27 T cell receptor beta chains share one sample of origin, sequenced in a study of identical twins. TCRdb used MiXCR to reprocess the 5' RACE reads, holding one entry per CDR3 protein. The repertoire consists of hundreds of thousands of distinct CDR3 sequences, with about 12% occurring once and the leading ten covering about 1.6%. These data were also reused for a study on yellow fever vaccine responses in identical twins.

Sequencing was performed on PBMCs. The source is a woman aged 18-29 years in good health.

A few counts support this clonotype. The rearrangement uses TRBV2 and TRBJ2-2; the match to TRBD2 covers 15 bases. V trimming: 1 base; J trimming: 6 bases; junction bases outside the gene matches: 0. The CDR3 length is 16 residues. CDR1 is SNHLY and CDR2 is FYNNEI in the germline V gene. The CDR3 region has the DNA TGTGCCAGCAGTGAAGGGACTAGCGGGGGGGCCGGGGAGCTGTTTTTT. The encoded protein is CASSEGTSGGAGELFF.

V gene TRBV6-1 combines with J gene TRBJ2-3; tentatively, D is TRBD2 (7 bases). Trimming removed 6 bases from V and 2 bases from J, with 12 bases in between. CDR1 MNHNS and CDR2 SASEGT come from the germline V gene. The CDR3 contains 14 residues. Written as DNA, the CDR3 is TGTGCCAGCAGCCGGGGGGCCCCCACAGATACGCAGTATTTT. Protein: CASSRGAPTDTQYF.

Note on this clonotype: At one end, the junction sequence differs from germline, possibly due to a read error. The V and J genes are TRBV2 and TRBJ2-5; possibly TRBD1 for D (6 bases). The CDR3 runs to 13 residues. CDR1 is SNHLY, CDR2 FYNNEI, per germline. The DNA of the CDR3 is TGTGCCAGCAGAGAAGGGGGAGAAGAGACCCAGTACTTC. Its translation is CASREGGEETQYF.

There are a few counts of this clonotype. The V gene is TRBV2, the J gene TRBJ2-1, with D unresolved. This CDR3 comprises 13 residues. Germline V gene lookup returns CDR1 SNHLY and CDR2 FYNNEI. Trimming removed 0 bases at V and 9 bases at J, with 9 bases between. The CDR3 region is CASSEAHWGEQFF. Written as DNA, the CDR3 is TGTGCCAGCAGTGAAGCGCACTGGGGTGAGCAGTTCTTC.

This clonotype was detected many times. Mismatch with germline at one junction end may stem from a read error. This rearrangement joins TRBV2 to TRBJ2-2; D not resolved. This CDR3 spans 12 amino acids. Germline V gene data show CDR1 as SNHLY and CDR2 as FYNNEI. CDR3: CASRENTGELFF. Here the CDR3 DNA reads TGCGCCAGCAGAGAGAACACCGGGGAGCTGTTTTTT.

With respect to this clonotype: A clone one base away is much larger, so this may be a read error. V gene TRBV5-8 combines with J gene TRBJ2-2; the D call may be TRBD1 or TRBD2 (5 bases each). Trimming took off 7 bases at V and 6 bases at J, with 13 bases between the two ends. In germline, CDR1 is SGHTS, CDR2 YDEGEE. The CDR3 runs 13 residues. The CDR3 protein is CASGSRAAGELFF. The DNA of the CDR3 is TGTGCCAGCGGGAGCAGGGCGGCCGGGGAGCTGTTTTTT.

This clonotype was counted ten times or more. This CDR3 is CASSLWETGELFF. In DNA form, the CDR3 reads TGTGCCAGCAGTTTATGGGAAACCGGGGAGCTGTTTTTT. The chain links TRBV28 to TRBJ2-2; D call uncertain. The germline gives CDR1 MDHEN, CDR2 SYDVKM. The CDR3 is 13 residues long. V lost 0 bases and J 5 bases, leaving 4 bases between the germline ends.

This clonotype came up a few times. V usage is TRBV12-3 or TRBV12-4 and J usage is TRBJ2-5; 8 nucleotides match TRBD1. After removal of 1 base from V and 2 bases from J, the junction contained 9 bases not matched to a gene. The CDR3 is made up of 17 amino acids. The chain's CDR3 is CASSLGQGALQQETQYF. The CDR3 DNA sequence: TGTGCCAGCAGTTTAGGGCAGGGGGCCCTACAACAAGAGACCCAGTACTTC.

This clonotype has more than one count but fewer than ten. V usage is TRBV6-2 or TRBV6-3 and J usage is TRBJ1-1; no definite D call. The CDR3 sequence is 14 residues long. Trimming removed 0 bases at V and 6 bases at J, with 11 bases between. Germline V gives CDR1 MNHEY, CDR2 SVGEGT. The CDR3 region is CASSYSGGVPEAFF. In DNA, the CDR3 is TGTGCCAGCAGTTACTCAGGTGGGGTACCTGAAGCTTTCTTT.

The chain is built from TRBV2 and TRBJ2-2; 7 bases agree with TRBD1. V shed 2 bases, J shed 5 bases, and the junction held 2 bases outside the gene matches. The CDR3 covers 14 residues. CDR1 SNHLY and CDR2 FYNNEI come from the germline V gene. In nucleotides, the CDR3 is TGTGCCAGCAGTGAATCACAGGGGACCGGGGAGCTGTTTTTT. Protein: CASSESQGTGELFF.

This clonotype was seen more than once but under ten times. The V gene is TRBV11-1, the J gene TRBJ2-7, with TRBD2 identical over 13 bases. V dropped 5 bases and J dropped 0; count of bases not matched to a gene: 10. Germline V gene lookup returns CDR1 SGHAT and CDR2 FQDESV (reference sequence). The CDR3 runs 18 residues. Here the CDR3 reads CASSETSGRTSSSYEQYF. The CDR3 nucleotides are TGTGCCAGCAGCGAGACTAGCGGGAGGACGTCGAGCTCCTACGAGCAGTACTTC.

The rearrangement links TRBV6-1 to TRBJ2-2, with 7 bases that match TRBD2. The CDR3 is 14 amino acids. V gave up 8 bases and J gave up 3 bases; unmatched junction bases: 6. Germline V gene sequence: CDR1 MNHNS, CDR2 SASEGT. CDR3 nucleotide sequence: TGTGCCAGCGGGGGACGGGAGGACACCGGGGAGCTGTTTTTT. Translating it yields CASGGREDTGELFF.

CDR3 sequence reads: CSATRGFGTEAFF. The CDR3 DNA follows: TGCAGTGCTACCAGGGGGTTTGGCACTGAAGCTTTCTTT. The V and J genes are TRBV20-1 and TRBJ1-1; TRBD1 agrees at 7 bases. The V segment lost 4 bases and the J segment 4 bases; nucleotides outside the gene matches: 6. Germline CDR1 is DFQATT and CDR2 is SNEGSKA (reference sequence). The CDR3 is 13 residues long.

The gene calls are TRBV29-1 and TRBJ1-1, with D possibly being TRBD1 (5 bases). The CDR3 is 12 residues long. Per the germline V gene, CDR1 is SQVTM and CDR2 is ANQGSEA. Trimming removed 7 bases at V and 7 bases at J, with 16 bases between. Here the CDR3 DNA reads TGCAGCGCCAGGGATGAGCCGTTTGAAGCTTTCTTT. Translation gives CSARDEPFEAFF.

This clonotype showed up just once. The CDR3 DNA follows: TGTGCCAGCAGCGCTCTCCCCCGGGGACTAGCGGGAACGGAGCTGTTTTTT. It codes for CASSALPRGLAGTELFF. This chain uses TRBV7-9 with TRBJ2-2, with 13 nucleotides matching TRBD2. CDR1 is SEHNR and CDR2 is FQNEAQ in the germline V gene (reference sequence). CDR3 length equals 17 residues. The V gene end was trimmed by 5 bases and the J gene end by 10 bases; junction bases not matched to a gene: 13.

This clonotype has ten or more counts. The chain recombines TRBV12-3 or TRBV12-4 with TRBJ1-5; no firm D call. This CDR3 is built from 13 residues. V lost 2 bases, J lost 0 bases, and 2 bases lay in between. This CDR3 reads CASSLNSNQPQHF. DNA for the CDR3: TGTGCCAGCAGTTTAAATAGCAATCAGCCCCAGCATTTT.

V and J are TRBV13 and TRBJ2-7; D call uncertain. Germline loops: CDR1 PRHDT, CDR2 FYEKMQ (reference sequence). The CDR3 sequence is 15 residues long. Trimming pared 2 bases from V and 0 bases from J, leaving 11 bases between. CDR3 protein: CASSLNPSSSYEQYF. Written as DNA, the CDR3 is TGTGCCAGCAGCTTAAACCCTTCCTCCTCCTACGAGCAGTACTTC.

V and J are TRBV6-1 and TRBJ2-3; a weak D match, TRBD2 (6 bases). The CDR3 covers 16 residues. The V end was cut by 0 bases, the J end by 4 bases, with 14 bases between. CDR1 is MNHNS and CDR2 is SASEGT in the germline V gene. The CDR3 reads CASSEAGPGGADTQYF. DNA for the CDR3: TGTGCCAGCAGTGAAGCGGGGCCCGGGGGTGCAGATACGCAGTATTTT.

The chain recombines TRBV5-1 with TRBJ2-2; D might be TRBD2 (5 bases). Looked up from germline, CDR1 is SGHRS and CDR2 is YFSETQ. The CDR3 consists of 16 residues. The V end lost 0 bases, the J end lost 1 base, and 10 bases lay between the germline ends. DNA of the CDR3: TGCGCCAGCAGCTTGGGGGGAGTTCGGAACACCGGGGAGCTGTTTTTT. Protein product: CASSLGGVRNTGELFF.

This clonotype has a handful of counts. The chain links TRBV7-7 to TRBJ2-2, with a weak D call TRBD1 (7 bases). The CDR3 runs 17 residues. CDR1 and CDR2 (germline): SSHAT, FNYEAQ (reference sequence). Trimming cost V 1 base and J 4 bases, with 16 bases left between them. The CDR3 sequence is CASSLELSGGSTGELFF. The CDR3 region has the DNA TGTGCCAGCAGCTTAGAACTCTCAGGGGGGAGCACCGGGGAGCTGTTTTTT.

Details on this clonotype: The junction departs from the called germline gene at one end, perhaps through a read error. The DNA of the CDR3 is TGTGCCAGCAGTTTTTTGGACAGTGGGCCTACAGCTACGCAGTATTTT. Amino acids: CASSFLDSGPTATQYF. The rearrangement links TRBV27 to TRBJ2-3; a possible D gene is TRBD1 (6 bases). Germline V gene sequence: CDR1 MNHEY, CDR2 SMNVEV (reference sequence). The CDR3 covers 16 residues.

This sequence joins TRBV10-1 and TRBJ2-1, with D hard to call. The germline gives CDR1 WNHNN, CDR2 SYGVQD (reference sequence). The CDR3 has 13 residues. With 3 bases removed from V and 5 bases from J, the gap between germline ends came to 8 bases. The CDR3 protein is CASSDQLHNEQFF. In nucleotides, the CDR3 is TGCGCCAGCAGTGACCAGCTACACAATGAGCAGTTCTTC.

This clonotype was seen a handful of times. V and J are TRBV9 and TRBJ2-3; 14 bases align to TRBD2. The CDR3 length is 18 residues. Trimming took 2 bases from V and 4 from J; bases not matched to a gene: 9. The germline CDR1 and CDR2 sequences are SGDLS and YYNGEE. The CDR3 loop reads CASSVTGLAGGEADTQYF. The DNA for the CDR3 is TGTGCCAGCAGCGTGACAGGACTAGCGGGAGGTGAAGCAGATACGCAGTATTTT.

This clonotype appeared a few times. The chain couples TRBV12-3 or TRBV12-4 to TRBJ2-1; the D gene is possibly TRBD1 (5 bases). The CDR3 is made up of 14 amino acids. V lost 8 bases and J 0 bases, leaving 11 bases between the germline ends. The DNA of the CDR3 is TGTGCCAGCGCCGACAGCAGCTCCTACAATGAGCAGTTCTTC. Protein: CASADSSSYNEQFF.

The sample holds many counts of this clonotype. V usage is TRBV20-1 and J usage is TRBJ1-2; 8 bases agree with TRBD1. This CDR3 is built from 13 residues. In germline, CDR1 is DFQATT, CDR2 SNEGSKA (reference sequence). V trimming: 3 bases; J trimming: 7 bases; junction bases outside the gene matches: 7. CDR3 sequence: CSARNAGGGGYTF. The CDR3 region has the DNA TGCAGTGCTAGGAATGCAGGGGGCGGTGGCTACACCTTC.

This clonotype was seen only a few times. This sequence joins TRBV4-1 and TRBJ1-2; D unclear. Germline CDR1 MGHRA, CDR2 YSYEKL. CDR3 size: 13 residues. The V end lost 0 bases, the J end lost 4 bases, and 6 bases lay between the germline ends. Written as DNA, the CDR3 is TGCGCCAGCAGCCAAGATGGAACCTATGGCTACACCTTC. Translated, it gives CASSQDGTYGYTF.

This clonotype came up a few times. The chain employs TRBV24-1 and TRBJ2-1; D is undetermined. Trimming left V 1 base short and J 10 bases short, with 13 bases between. The CDR3 contains 14 residues. CDR1 and CDR2 (germline): KGHDR, SFDVKD. CDR3 region: CATSDFMGSGEQFF. The CDR3 DNA reads as TGTGCCACCAGTGATTTTATGGGTAGTGGCGAGCAGTTCTTC.